Listed below are T cell receptor beta chains from one sample, sequenced in a study of OX40 agonist ivuxolimab in advanced cancers. Sequencing used immunoSEQ multiplex PCR; TCRdb keeps in-frame clones, though not all of them. The sample contains approximately 98,000 clones, around 93% of which appear only once. Sequenced material: CD4+ or CD8+ T cells sorted from blood, taken in a trial of the OX40 agonist ivuxolimab. The source is an adult with an advanced solid tumor such as melanoma, head and neck, liver or kidney cancer. The CDR3 runs from the conserved cysteine through the conserved F or W. The D gene is left open where the match is weak. Clone sizes are given selectively: once, few, many, or a class where the clone is expanded.

D	V	length	size	J	DNA	CDR3
TRBD2	TRBV18	21	-	TRBJ2-5	TGTGCCAGCTCACCACGAGCGTACCCGGGACTAGCGGGAGAGCCAGGGGAGACCCAGTACTTC	CASSPRAYPGLAGEPGETQYF
-	TRBV30	13	-	TRBJ1-2	TGTGCCTGGAGTGTCGATCAGGGCCATGGCTACACCTTC	CAWSVDQGHGYTF
TRBD1	TRBV6-6	15	-	TRBJ2-3	TGTGCCAGCAGTGGGAGAGGACAGGGGGCAGATACGCAGTATTTT	CASSGRGQGADTQYF
TRBD2	TRBV6-1	14	-	TRBJ2-7	TGTGCCAGCAGTGCCAGCGGGGGGTCCTACGAGCAGTACTTC	CASSASGGSYEQYF
-	TRBV30	14	-	TRBJ1-5	TGTGCCTGGAGTCGGACAACGAGGAATCAGCCCCAGCATTTT	CAWSRTTRNQPQHF
-	TRBV5-1	13	-	TRBJ2-6	TGCGCCAGCAGGCTGGGTGGGGCCAACGTCCTGACTTTC	CASRLGGANVLTF
-	TRBV11-3	15	-	TRBJ2-5	TGTGCCAGCAGCTTAGATCAGGGTGGGGAAGAGACCCAGTACTTC	CASSLDQGGEETQYF
TRBD2	TRBV9	14	-	TRBJ2-2	TGTGCCAGCAGCGGAGGGACTAGCGTCGGGGAGCTGTTTTTT	CASSGGTSVGELFF
-	TRBV30	13	-	TRBJ1-3	TGTGCCTGGTCGACAGGAGCTGGAAACACCATATATTTT	CAWSTGAGNTIYF
-	TRBV7-9	13	-	TRBJ1-5	TGTGCCAGCAGCTTTGCAGACAATCAGCCCCAGCATTTT	CASSFADNQPQHF
-	TRBV5-8	16	-	TRBJ1-5	TGTGCCAGCAGCTTCTTCCGACAGGTGGTCAATCAGCCCCAGCATTTT	CASSFFRQVVNQPQHF
TRBD2	TRBV7-3	17	-	TRBJ2-7	TGTGCCAGCAGCATCGGACTAGCGGGTGTGAGCTCCTACGAGCAGTACTTC	CASSIGLAGVSSYEQYF
TRBD2	TRBV7-6	16	-	TRBJ2-1	TGTGCCAGCAGCTTAGGGGGTGGGACTAGCTCCGGTGAGCAGTTCTTC	CASSLGGGTSSGEQFF
-	TRBV9	15	-	TRBJ1-5	TGTGCCAGCAGCGTAGCCGGGGATAGCAATCAGCCCCAGCATTTT	CASSVAGDSNQPQHF
-	TRBV7-3	14	few	TRBJ1-6	TGTGCCAGCAGCTTAGGGACTCAGGGTTCACCCCTCCACTTT	CASSLGTQGSPLHF
-	TRBV6-1	12	-	TRBJ2-2	TGTGCCAGTGATCAGGGGACCGGGGAGCTGTTTTTT	CASDQGTGELFF
-	TRBV11-3	13	-	TRBJ1-1	TGTGCCAGCAGCGTACAATGGAACACTGAAGCTTTCTTT	CASSVQWNTEAFF
-	TRBV30	13	once	TRBJ2-1	TGTGCCTGGACTACGAGCTCCTACAATGAGCAGTTCTTC	CAWTTSSYNEQFF
-	TRBV10-2	14	-	TRBJ1-1	TGCGCCAGCAGTGAGATGCGGGGGAACACTGAAGCTTTCTTT	CASSEMRGNTEAFF
-	TRBV28	13	-	TRBJ1-1	TGTGCCAGTTTTGGGACCGAGAACACTGAAGCTTTCTTT	CASFGTENTEAFF
-	TRBV19	15	-	TRBJ2-3	TGTGCCAGTAGTGGATCGGGGACGGGGCCAGATACGCAGTATTTT	CASSGSGTGPDTQYF
-	TRBV27	12	-	TRBJ2-1	TGTGCCAGCAGGGGGTTAAACAATGAGCAGTTCTTC	CASRGLNNEQFF
-	TRBV11-2	15	-	TRBJ1-3	TGTGCCAGCAGCTTAGAAATAGGGTTGGAAAACACCATATATTTT	CASSLEIGLENTIYF
-	TRBV5-1	14	-	TRBJ1-3	TGCGCCAGCAGCTTGGCAGGGGCTGGAAACACCATATATTTT	CASSLAGAGNTIYF
-	TRBV18	16	-	TRBJ2-3	TGTGCCAGCTCACCAAGGGGTGTGGGGAGCACAGATACGCAGTATTTT	CASSPRGVGSTDTQYF
-	TRBV11-2	13	-	TRBJ1-1	TGTGCCAGCAAGGTCGACCAGAACACTGAAGCTTTCTTT	CASKVDQNTEAFF
-	TRBV7-8	14	once	TRBJ2-3	TGTGCCAGCAGCTTAGTTCAGTCCACAGATACGCAGTATTTT	CASSLVQSTDTQYF
TRBD2	TRBV11-2	17	-	TRBJ2-5	TGTGCCAGCAGCCCGACCGGGACTAGCGGGAGTAAAGAGACCCAGTACTTC	CASSPTGTSGSKETQYF